The 23 T cell receptor beta chains below all came from one sample that was sequenced in a study of blood T cell repertoires in COVID-19. TCRdb keeps only in-frame clones here, not all; method: immunoSEQ multiplex PCR. The sample shows around 250,000 clones, about 91% of them seen only once. The sample consisted of PBMCs or T cells enriched from blood (not recorded which). These receptors were taken from a human donor in a cohort exposed to, infected with or recovered from COVID-19 (not recorded which). The donor label of this sample is uncertain.

The J gene is TRBJ1-6, the V gene TRBV18, with a tentative D call TRBD1 (5 bases). CDR1 KGHSH and CDR2 LQKENI come from the germline V gene. The CDR3 totals 15 residues. The ends were cut back, 5 bases at V and 4 bases at J, with 12 bases in the middle. CDR3 sequence (DNA): TGTGCCAGCTCAAGAGGGGAGGGTTATAATTCACCCCTCCACTTT. Encoded protein: CASSRGEGYNSPLHF.

The J gene is TRBJ2-7, the V gene TRBV14; maybe TRBD2 (5 bases). The CDR3 contains 14 residues. Germline V gives CDR1 SGHDN, CDR2 FVKESK. Deletions cut 4 bases from V and 2 bases from J, with 12 bases between. The DNA of the CDR3 is TGTGCCAGCAGCCGGGCGACGGGGACCTACGAGCAGTACTTC. Protein product: CASSRATGTYEQYF.

This clone showed up just once. Other nucleotide sequences in the sample specify the same CDR3. The chain links TRBV30 to TRBJ1-2; 11 nucleotides line up with TRBD1. V lost 5 bases, J lost 5 bases, and 7 bases stayed unmatched. This CDR3 comprises 14 residues. Germline assignment: CDR1 GTSNPN and CDR2 SVGIG (reference sequence). The chain's CDR3 is CAWRGGQGDYGYTF. CDR3 coding DNA: TGTGCCTGGCGGGGGGGACAGGGGGATTATGGCTACACCTTC.

J is TRBJ1-4 and V is TRBV19; D is undetermined. With 11 bases removed from V and 4 bases from J, the gap between germline ends came to 14 bases. The germline CDR1 and CDR2 sequences are LNHDA and SQIVND (reference sequence). CDR3 length: 13 amino acids. The CDR3 sequence: CASSSGINEKLFF. CDR3 DNA: TGTGCCTCCTCGAGCGGGATTAATGAAAAACTGTTTTTT. The complete variable domain, with remaining parts taken from reference TRBV19 and TRBJ1-4, reads DGGITQSPKYLFRKEGQNVTLSCEQNLNHDAMYWYRQDPGQGLRLIYYSQIVNDFQKGDIAEGYSVSREKKESFPLTVTSAQKNPTAFYLCASSSGINEKLFFGSGTQLSVL.

The chain recombines TRBV6-4 with TRBJ1-6; D uncertain. Germline V CDR1 and CDR2: MRHNA, SNTAGT. The CDR3 extends over 14 amino acids. The ends were cut back, 6 bases at V and 5 bases at J, with 11 bases in the middle. The DNA for the CDR3 is TGTGCCAGCAGCCCGACGGGGAATAATTCACCCCTCCACTTT. This encodes CASSPTGNNSPLHF.

The chain combines TRBV5-5 with TRBJ2-3; D is unresolved. The V and J ends lost 2 bases and 0 bases respectively, with 7 bases between them. CDR3 length equals 14 residues. The V gene's germline CDR1 is SGHKS and CDR2 YYEKEE (reference sequence). CDR3 DNA sequence: TGTGCCAGCAGCTTAAGAACTAGCACAGATACGCAGTATTTT. Translation gives CASSLRTSTDTQYF.

This sequence joins TRBV19 and TRBJ2-4; 7 nucleotides agree with TRBD1. V gave up 3 bases and J gave up 1 base; unmatched junction bases: 0. This CDR3 has 14 residues. Germline V gene sequence: CDR1 LNHDA, CDR2 SQIVND (reference sequence). The CDR3 bases are TGTGCCAGTAGTATCAGGGGGGCCAAAAACATTCAGTACTTC. The encoded protein is CASSIRGAKNIQYF. The variable domain in full, with the rest retrieved from reference TRBV19 and TRBJ2-4, is DGGITQSPKYLFRKEGQNVTLSCEQNLNHDAMYWYRQDPGQGLRLIYYSQIVNDFQKGDIAEGYSVSREKKESFPLTVTSAQKNPTAFYLCASSIRGAKNIQYFGAGTRLSVL.

This clone has a handful of counts. The rearrangement links TRBV12-3 or TRBV12-4 to TRBJ1-1; possibly TRBD1 for D (5 bases). This CDR3 has 12 amino acids. Trimming pared 3 bases from V and 10 bases from J, leaving 12 bases between. The CDR3 loop reads CASSFSRGGAFF. The CDR3 DNA reads TGTGCCAGCAGTTTTTCACGGGGGGGAGCTTTCTTT.

This clone was picked up a small number of times. The chain has TRBV10-2 and TRBJ1-2, with D hard to call. The ends were cut back, 8 bases at V and 7 bases at J, with 17 bases in the middle. CDR3 size: 13 residues. Germline CDR1 and CDR2: WSHSY and SAAADI. CDR3 sequence (DNA): TGCGCCAGCTCCCGGAAGAGGGTAACTGGCTACACCTTC. It translates to CASSRKRVTGYTF.

Of note for this clone: The conserved final phenylalanine or tryptophan is absent from the CDR3, which likely points to a read error. Because the CDR3's place on the DNA is in doubt, the DNA is left out and the CDR3 is given as listed by TCRdb. J is TRBJ2-7 and V is TRBV21-1; TRBD1 reflects the table's D call only, with no check against the DNA. TRBV21-1 counts as a pseudogene. The CDR3 sequence runs 10 residues, both termini included. The CDR3 sequence is CASNQGRIAI.

J is TRBJ2-7 and V is TRBV30; possible D gene TRBD1, 5 bases. Germline assignment: CDR1 GTSNPN and CDR2 SVGIG (reference sequence). Between the trimmed V and J ends, which lost 0 bases and 2 bases, there was a span of 11 bases. The CDR3 contains 14 residues. The CDR3 DNA sequence: TGTGCCTGGAGTGTACCGGCAGGGCCCTACGAGCAGTACTTC. This encodes CAWSVPAGPYEQYF.

The chain couples TRBV29-1 to TRBJ2-3, with 7 bases matching TRBD1. CDR1 SQVTM and CDR2 ANQGSEA come from the germline V gene. The CDR3 length is 16 residues. Losses at the gene ends were 0 bases for V and 0 bases for J; bases not matched to a gene: 6. The chain's CDR3 is CSVEDQNRGSTDTQYF. The CDR3 bases are TGCAGCGTTGAAGATCAGAACAGGGGTAGCACAGATACGCAGTATTTT.

J is TRBJ2-7 and V is TRBV12-3 or TRBV12-4; TRBD1 aligns across 9 bases. This CDR3 comprises 13 residues. J lost 4 bases, V lost 6 bases, and 4 bases had no gene match. CDR3 bases: TGTGCCAGCAGACAGGGGGCCGTTTACGAGCAGTACTTC. It is translated as CASRQGAVYEQYF.

The V gene is TRBV6-1, the J gene TRBJ1-3; unclear D gene. Germline CDR1 is MNHNS and CDR2 is SASEGT. V dropped 1 base and J dropped 4 bases, with 11 bases sitting between them. The CDR3 length is 15 residues. CDR3 sequence: CASSEDSYGGNTIYF. CDR3 in DNA: TGTGCCAGCAGTGAAGACAGCTATGGGGGAAACACCATATATTTT.

This clone has just a few counts. J is TRBJ1-2 and V is TRBV24-1; tentatively, D is TRBD1 (5 bases). The CDR3 consists of 16 residues. Per germline, CDR1 KGHDR and CDR2 SFDVKD. Trimming shortened V by 4 bases and J by 4 bases, and 18 bases separated the two germline ends. CDR3 bases: TGTGCCACCAGTGACCCTCGAACGGGGGTCGGCTATGGCTACACCTTC. It yields the protein CATSDPRTGVGYGYTF.

The rearrangement uses TRBV5-6 and TRBJ1-1; D unresolved. Germline V CDR1 and CDR2: SGHDT, YYEEEE. The CDR3 totals 13 residues. V was cut by 4 bases and J by 2 bases, with 9 bases left in between. Here the CDR3 DNA reads TGTGCCAGCAGCAGGACTATAAACACTGAAGCTTTCTTT. Translating gives CASSRTINTEAFF.

This chain uses TRBV7-2 with TRBJ2-6, with 12 bases identical to TRBD2. This CDR3 is built from 16 residues. Trimming cost V 5 bases and J 2 bases; bases outside gene matches: 1. Germline-derived CDR1 and CDR2 are SGHTA and FQGNSA. The CDR3 nucleotides are TGTGCCAGCAGCCCTAGCGGGGGGGCTGGGGCCAACGTCCTGACTTTC. As protein: CASSPSGGAGANVLTF.

Only one count was recorded for this clone. The V call is TRBV11-2, the J call TRBJ2-7, with D possibly matching TRBD1 (6 bases). Trimming took 0 bases from V and 0 from J, leaving 9 bases between them. The germline V gene encodes CDR1 SGHAT and CDR2 FQNNGV. This CDR3 is built from 15 residues. The CDR3 DNA reads as TGTGCCAGCAGCTTAGATACAGGGTACTCCTACGAGCAGTACTTC. This codes for CASSLDTGYSYEQYF.

This rearrangement joins TRBV6-6 to TRBJ1-2; D uncertain. This CDR3 spans 14 amino acids. With 2 bases removed from V and 4 bases from J, the gap between germline ends came to 11 bases. Germline V gene lookup returns CDR1 MNHNY and CDR2 SVGAGI (reference sequence). The DNA for the CDR3 is TGTGCCAGCAGTTACGGTGGGGAGAGCTATGGCTACACCTTC. The encoded protein is CASSYGGESYGYTF.

The chain is built from TRBV7-8 and TRBJ2-1, with D perhaps matching TRBD1 (5 bases). V lost 2 bases to trimming and J lost 8 bases, with 13 bases between them. The germline gives CDR1 SGHVS, CDR2 FQNEAQ. The CDR3 has 14 residues. For the CDR3, the DNA is TGTGCCAGCAGCTTAATAGGGCCCAGGGATGAGCAGTTCTTC. It codes for CASSLIGPRDEQFF.

The CDR3 coding sequence is TGTGCCAGCAGTTACTCGCAGGGAGGATGGGAGACCCAGTACTTC. Translated, it gives CASSYSQGGWETQYF. V gene TRBV6-5 combines with J gene TRBJ2-5; D is possibly TRBD2 (6 bases). Germline V CDR1 and CDR2: MNHEY, SVGAGI. This CDR3 is 15 amino acids long. V lost 0 bases, J lost 5 bases, and 13 bases lay in between.

The chain carries TRBV7-2 and TRBJ2-3; D possibly corresponds to TRBD2 (5 bases). Germline CDR1 and CDR2: SGHTA and FQGNSA. CDR3 length equals 16 residues. V shed 1 base and J shed 2 bases, with 13 bases lying between them. The DNA of the CDR3 is TGTGCCAGCAGCTTAGTCCTAGCCTCAGCCACAGATACGCAGTATTTT. Its protein is CASSLVLASATDTQYF.

The V and J genes are TRBV5-1 and TRBJ2-5, with 12 bases lining up with TRBD2. The CDR3 is made up of 15 amino acids. With V trimmed by 4 bases and J by 2 bases, 3 bases remained unmatched. CDR1 SGHRS and CDR2 YFSETQ come from the germline V gene. CDR3 sequence reads: CASSPTSGGQETQYF. Written as DNA, the CDR3 is TGCGCCAGCAGCCCAACTAGCGGGGGGCAAGAGACCCAGTACTTC.